The following is a TCR beta chain sequence with its context. Its specificity is not known. The data originate from a study of CD8 T cells in ankylosing spondylitis. Study findings and constraints: Within ankylosing spondylitis blood, a TCR beta motif made up of several highly homologous variants appeared to be characteristic. Peripheral blood samples showed relatively rare disease-linked clones, and these clones were CD8+.

Looked up from germline, CDR1 is SGHTA and CDR2 is FQGNSA. This CDR3 spans 17 amino acids. Trimming took off 4 bases at V and 1 base at J, with 17 bases between the two ends. Generation of TCR beta libraries employed quantitative 5'-RACE incorporating molecular barcodes. MiXCR was run by TCRdb on the 5' RACE reads, yielding one entry per CDR3 protein. Found here are about 310,000 distinct CDR3 sequences, about 20% of them singletons; the top ten hold around 3.2%. The sample was blood, either unsorted or a sorted T cell fraction (not recorded which). The sequence was collected from a female donor with ankylosing spondylitis or in good health (not recorded which). This sequence joins TRBV7-2 and TRBJ1-5, with D unclear. The CDR3 loop reads CASSSSVRAKSNQPQHF. The CDR3 region has the DNA TGTGCCAGCAGCTCTAGCGTGCGGGCAAAGAGCAATCAGCCCCAGCATTTT.